Listed below are T cell receptor beta chains from one sample, sequenced in a study of T cell responses to AZD1222 COVID-19 vaccine. Sequenced by immunoSEQ multiplex PCR; TCRdb stores in-frame clones only, minus some. The sample records over 25,000 clones, about 77% being singletons. Sequences were derived from peripheral blood, sampled on day 0 of AZD1222 vaccination. The receptors come from an adult in good health. The CDR3 runs from the conserved cysteine through the conserved F or W. The order of the fields is J gene, V gene, D gene, clone size, CDR3 protein, CDR3 DNA. The D gene is left open where the match is weak. Size tells how often a clone was seen (once, few, many) or the class of an expanded clone, and some rows leave it out.

TRBJ2-1 TRBV10-1 . . CASSEIGSYNEQFF TGCGCCAGCAGTGAGATAGGCAGCTACAATGAGCAGTTCTTC
TRBJ1-2 TRBV24-1 . . CATSEAGFGGYTF TGTGCCACCAGTGAGGCAGGGTTCGGTGGCTACACCTTC
TRBJ2-1 TRBV11-3 TRBD1 . CASSPRTGEGEQFF TGTGCCAGCAGCCCCCGGACAGGGGAGGGTGAGCAGTTCTTC
TRBJ1-5 TRBV25-1 TRBD1 . CASRGTENQPQHF TGTGCCAGCAGAGGGACAGAGAATCAGCCCCAGCATTTT
TRBJ1-2 TRBV6-1 . once CASSEEGVGLGYTF TGTGCCAGCAGTGAAGAAGGGGTGGGGCTTGGCTACACCTTC
TRBJ2-2 TRBV4-2 TRBD2 . CASSQEGGRNTGELFF TGTGCCAGCAGCCAAGAGGGGGGGAGGAACACCGGGGAGCTGTTTTTT
TRBJ2-2 TRBV10-1 . . CASSDSVGKKGNTGELFF TGCGCCAGCAGTGATTCGGTTGGGAAGAAGGGGAACACCGGGGAGCTGTTTTTT
TRBJ2-1 TRBV4-1 TRBD2 once CASSHRTSGSLDEQFF TGCGCCAGCAGCCACAGAACTAGCGGGAGTTTAGATGAGCAGTTCTTC
TRBJ1-3 TRBV7-8 TRBD1 . CASSTGGGNTIYF TGTGCCAGCAGCACAGGGGGTGGAAACACCATATATTTT
TRBJ1-6 TRBV28 . . CASSARLGPGNSPLHF TGTGCCAGTTCTGCGCGCTTGGGTCCGGGTAATTCACCCCTCCACTTT
TRBJ1-6 TRBV5-1 TRBD1 once CASSWGQGSPLHF TGCGCCAGCAGCTGGGGACAGGGTTCACCCCTCCACTTT
TRBJ1-2 TRBV5-1 . . CASSMDRFGYTF TGCGCCAGCAGCATGGATAGGTTTGGCTACACCTTC
TRBJ1-2 TRBV7-2 . . CASSVPGPYGYTF TGTGCCAGCAGCGTTCCGGGGCCCTATGGCTACACCTTC
TRBJ1-5 TRBV10-2 . . CASSSIFNQPQHF TGCGCCAGCTCGTCCATTTTCAATCAGCCCCAGCATTTT
TRBJ2-3 TRBV5-1 . . CASSLAGAGTDTDTQYF TGCGCCAGCAGCTTGGCGGGGGCAGGGACCGACACAGATACGCAGTATTTT
TRBJ1-5 TRBV7-2 . . CASSLGDGNQPQHF TGTGCCAGCAGCTTAGGAGACGGCAATCAGCCCCAGCATTTT
TRBJ1-2 TRBV25-1 . . CASSTTANYGYTF TGTGCCAGCAGTACAACCGCAAATTATGGCTACACCTTC
TRBJ2-1 TRBV10-2 . . CASSESQQETNYNEQFF TGCGCCAGCAGTGAGTCGCAACAGGAGACAAACTACAATGAGCAGTTCTTC
TRBJ2-3 TRBV2 TRBD2 once CASSWGLVGDTQYF TGTGCCAGCAGTTGGGGACTAGTCGGAGATACGCAGTATTTT
TRBJ2-5 TRBV15 . once CATSSMSEETQYF TGTGCCACCAGCAGCATGTCAGAAGAGACCCAGTACTTC
TRBJ1-1 TRBV29-1 TRBD1 . CSAMGQMNTEAFF TGCAGCGCGATGGGACAGATGAACACTGAAGCTTTCTTT
TRBJ2-1 TRBV6-5 TRBD2 . CASRDLAGGSHEQFF TGTGCCAGCAGGGATCTAGCGGGAGGGAGCCATGAGCAGTTCTTC
TRBJ2-7 TRBV7-2 . . CASSLSSYEQYF TGTGCCAGCAGCCTCAGTTCCTACGAGCAGTACTTC
TRBJ2-7 TRBV7-8 . . CASSLGGGAYEQYF TGTGCCAGCAGCCTTGGAGGGGGGGCCTACGAGCAGTACTTC
TRBJ1-1 TRBV21-1 . . CASTKRGITEAFF TGTGCCAGCACCAAACGGGGGATCACTGAAGCTTTCTTT
TRBJ2-2 TRBV9 TRBD1 once CASSATTGTGELFF TGTGCCAGCAGCGCGACGACAGGGACAGGGGAGCTGTTTTTT